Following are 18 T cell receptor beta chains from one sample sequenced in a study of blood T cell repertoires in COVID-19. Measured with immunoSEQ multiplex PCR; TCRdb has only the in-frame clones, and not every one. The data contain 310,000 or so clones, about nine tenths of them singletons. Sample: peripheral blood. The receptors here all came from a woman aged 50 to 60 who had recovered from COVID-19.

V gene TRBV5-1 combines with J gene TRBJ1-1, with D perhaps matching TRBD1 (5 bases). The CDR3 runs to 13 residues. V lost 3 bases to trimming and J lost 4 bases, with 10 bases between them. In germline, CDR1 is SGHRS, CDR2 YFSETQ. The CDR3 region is CASSSTDGTEAFF. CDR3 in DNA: TGCGCCAGCAGCTCGACAGATGGCACTGAAGCTTTCTTT.

The CDR3 is CASSLGTGTDTQYF. DNA of the CDR3: TGTGCCAGCAGCTTGGGGACAGGGACAGATACGCAGTATTTT. The chain uses TRBV5-5 and TRBJ2-3; TRBD1 matches at 8 bases. Germline loops: CDR1 SGHKS, CDR2 YYEKEE (reference sequence). Germline trimming cut 0 bases from V and 3 bases from J; bases unmatched to any gene: 0. The CDR3 has 14 amino acids. The full variable domain, rest sourced from reference TRBV5-5 and TRBJ2-3, is DAGVTQSPTHLIKTRGQQVTLRCSPISGHKSVSWYQQVLGQGPQFIFQYYEKEERGRGNFPDRFSARQFPNYSSELNVNALLLGDSALYLCASSLGTGTDTQYFGPGTRLTVL.

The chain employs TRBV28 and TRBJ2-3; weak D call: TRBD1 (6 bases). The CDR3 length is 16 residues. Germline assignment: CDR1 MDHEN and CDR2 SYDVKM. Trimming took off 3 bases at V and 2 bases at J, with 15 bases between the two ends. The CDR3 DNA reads TGTGCCAGCAGTTTGGGGGCCGGCGGGTACACAGATACGCAGTATTTT. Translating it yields CASSLGAGGYTDTQYF.

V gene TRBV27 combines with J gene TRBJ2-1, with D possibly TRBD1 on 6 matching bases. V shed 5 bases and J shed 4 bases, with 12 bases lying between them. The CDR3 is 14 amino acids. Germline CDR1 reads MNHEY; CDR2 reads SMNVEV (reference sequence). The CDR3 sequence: CASSPADRYNEQFF. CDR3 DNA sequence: TGTGCCAGCAGTCCAGCGGACAGATACAATGAGCAGTTCTTC.

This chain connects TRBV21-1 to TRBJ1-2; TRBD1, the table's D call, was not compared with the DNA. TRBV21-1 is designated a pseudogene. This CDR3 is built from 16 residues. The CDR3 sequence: CASSKRGNRATYGYTF. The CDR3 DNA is TGTGCCAGCAGCAAACGGGGTAACAGGGCCACCTATGGCTACACCTTC.

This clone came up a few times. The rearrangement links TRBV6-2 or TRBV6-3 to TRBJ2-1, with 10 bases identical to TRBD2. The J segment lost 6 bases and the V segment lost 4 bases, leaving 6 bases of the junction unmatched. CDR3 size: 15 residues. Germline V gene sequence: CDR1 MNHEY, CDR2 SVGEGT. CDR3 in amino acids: CASSWLAGAANEQFF. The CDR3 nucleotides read TGTGCCAGCAGTTGGCTAGCGGGGGCCGCCAATGAGCAGTTCTTC.

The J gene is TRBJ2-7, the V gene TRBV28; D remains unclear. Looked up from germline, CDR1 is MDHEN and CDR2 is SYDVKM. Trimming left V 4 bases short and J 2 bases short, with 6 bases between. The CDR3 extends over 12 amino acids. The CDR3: CASSSVTYEQYF. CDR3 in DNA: TGTGCCAGCAGTTCAGTTACCTACGAGCAGTACTTC.

Here the CDR3 reads CASSLAPRTGYSPLHF. In DNA form, the CDR3 reads TGCGCCAGCAGCTTGGCCCCTCGGACAGGGTATTCACCCCTCCACTTT. This sequence joins TRBV5-1 and TRBJ1-6, with TRBD1 identical over 8 bases. This CDR3 is 16 amino acids long. J lost 8 bases, V lost 0 bases, and 7 bases had no gene match. CDR1 is SGHRS and CDR2 is YFSETQ in the germline V gene. The full variable domain, rest sourced from reference TRBV5-1 and TRBJ1-6, is KAGVTQTPRYLIKTRGQQVTLSCSPISGHRSVSWYQQTPGQGLQFLFEYFSETQRNKGNFPGRFSGRQFSNSRSEMNVSTLELGDSALYLCASSLAPRTGYSPLHFGNGTRLTVT.

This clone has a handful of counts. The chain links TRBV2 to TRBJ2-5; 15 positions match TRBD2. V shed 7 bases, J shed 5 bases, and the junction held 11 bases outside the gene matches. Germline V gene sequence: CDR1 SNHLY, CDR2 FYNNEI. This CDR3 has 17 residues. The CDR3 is CASIFGLAGGPGETQYF. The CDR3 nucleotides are TGTGCCAGCATTTTCGGACTAGCGGGGGGGCCGGGGGAGACCCAGTACTTC.

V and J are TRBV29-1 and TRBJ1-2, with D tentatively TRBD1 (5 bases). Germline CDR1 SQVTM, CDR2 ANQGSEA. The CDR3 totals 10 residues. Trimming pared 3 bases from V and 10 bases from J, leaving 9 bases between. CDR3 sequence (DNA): TGCAGCGTTGACAGGGCCGACTACACCTTC. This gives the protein CSVDRADYTF.

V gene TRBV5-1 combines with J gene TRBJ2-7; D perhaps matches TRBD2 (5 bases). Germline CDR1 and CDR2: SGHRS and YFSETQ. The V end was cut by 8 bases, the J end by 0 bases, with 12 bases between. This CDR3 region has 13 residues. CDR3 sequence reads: CASSMGSSYEQYF. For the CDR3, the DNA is TGCGCCAGTTCCATGGGGAGCTCCTACGAGCAGTACTTC. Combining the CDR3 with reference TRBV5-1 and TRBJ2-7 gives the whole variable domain KAGVTQTPRYLIKTRGQQVTLSCSPISGHRSVSWYQQTPGQGLQFLFEYFSETQRNKGNFPGRFSGRQFSNSRSEMNVSTLELGDSALYLCASSMGSSYEQYFGPGTRLTVT.

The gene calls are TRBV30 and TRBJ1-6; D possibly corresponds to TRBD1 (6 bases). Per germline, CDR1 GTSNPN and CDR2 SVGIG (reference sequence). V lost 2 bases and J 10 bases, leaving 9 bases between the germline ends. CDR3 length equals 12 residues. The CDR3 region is CAWSRTVSPLHF. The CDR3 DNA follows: TGTGCCTGGAGTAGGACAGTCTCACCCCTCCACTTT. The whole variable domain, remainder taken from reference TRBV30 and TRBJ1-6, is SQTIHQWPATLVQPVGSPLSLECTVEGTSNPNLYWYRQAAGRGLQLLFYSVGIGQISSEVPQNLSASRPQDRQFILSSKKLLLSDSGFYLCAWSRTVSPLHFGNGTRLTVT.

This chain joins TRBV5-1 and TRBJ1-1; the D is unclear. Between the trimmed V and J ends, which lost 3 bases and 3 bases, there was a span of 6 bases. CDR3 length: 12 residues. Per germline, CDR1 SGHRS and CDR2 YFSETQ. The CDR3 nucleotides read TGCGCCAGCAGCTCGTCCGACACTGAAGCTTTCTTT. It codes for CASSSSDTEAFF. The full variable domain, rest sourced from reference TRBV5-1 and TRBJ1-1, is KAGVTQTPRYLIKTRGQQVTLSCSPISGHRSVSWYQQTPGQGLQFLFEYFSETQRNKGNFPGRFSGRQFSNSRSEMNVSTLELGDSALYLCASSSSDTEAFFGQGTRLTVV.

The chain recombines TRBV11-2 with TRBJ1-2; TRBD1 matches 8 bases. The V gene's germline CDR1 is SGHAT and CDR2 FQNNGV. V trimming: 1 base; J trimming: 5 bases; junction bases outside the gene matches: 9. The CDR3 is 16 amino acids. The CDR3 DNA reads TGTGCCAGCAGCTTAGGTCCCCAGGGGGCTTTGTATGGCTACACCTTC. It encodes CASSLGPQGALYGYTF.

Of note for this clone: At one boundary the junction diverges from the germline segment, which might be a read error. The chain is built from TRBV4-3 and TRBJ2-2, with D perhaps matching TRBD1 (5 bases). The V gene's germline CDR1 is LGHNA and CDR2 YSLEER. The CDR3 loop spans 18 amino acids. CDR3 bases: TGCGCCAGCAGCCATGAGACACAGGCACTATTAAACAGCGGGGAGCTGTTTTTT. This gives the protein CASSHETQALLNSGELFF.

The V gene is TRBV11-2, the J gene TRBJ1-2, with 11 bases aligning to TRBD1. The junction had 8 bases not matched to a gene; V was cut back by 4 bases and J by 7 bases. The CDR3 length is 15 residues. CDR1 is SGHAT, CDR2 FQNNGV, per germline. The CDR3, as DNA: TGTGCCAGCAGCTCGAGAGGACAGGGGGCGTTTGGCTACACCTTC. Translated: CASSSRGQGAFGYTF.

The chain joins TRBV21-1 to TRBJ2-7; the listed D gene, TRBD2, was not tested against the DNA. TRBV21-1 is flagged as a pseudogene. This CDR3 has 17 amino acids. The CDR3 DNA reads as TGTGCCAGCAGCTCTTTCTCCGGGACTAGAAGCTACTACGAGCAGTACTTC. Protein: CASSSFSGTRSYYEQYF.

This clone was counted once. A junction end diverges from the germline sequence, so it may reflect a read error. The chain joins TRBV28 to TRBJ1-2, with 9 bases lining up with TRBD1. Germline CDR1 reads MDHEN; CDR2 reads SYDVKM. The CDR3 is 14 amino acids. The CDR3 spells CATSPGTGRYGYTF. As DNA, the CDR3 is TGTGCCACCAGTCCCGGGACAGGGAGATATGGCTACACCTTC.